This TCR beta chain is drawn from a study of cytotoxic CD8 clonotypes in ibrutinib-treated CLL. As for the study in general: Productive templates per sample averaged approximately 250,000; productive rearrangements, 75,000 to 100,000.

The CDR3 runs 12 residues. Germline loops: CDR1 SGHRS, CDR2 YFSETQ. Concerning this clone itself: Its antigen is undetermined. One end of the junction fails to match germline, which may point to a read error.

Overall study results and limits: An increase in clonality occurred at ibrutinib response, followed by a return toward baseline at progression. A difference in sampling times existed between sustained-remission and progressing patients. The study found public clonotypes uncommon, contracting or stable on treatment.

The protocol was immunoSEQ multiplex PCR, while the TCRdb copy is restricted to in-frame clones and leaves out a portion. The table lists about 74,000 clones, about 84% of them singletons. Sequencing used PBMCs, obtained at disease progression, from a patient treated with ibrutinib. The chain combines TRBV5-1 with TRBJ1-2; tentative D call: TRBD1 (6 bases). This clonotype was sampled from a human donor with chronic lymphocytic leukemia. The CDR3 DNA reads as TGCGCCAGCAGCTTGGAAGGACAGAGTTTTTTCTTC. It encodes CASSLEGQSFFF.